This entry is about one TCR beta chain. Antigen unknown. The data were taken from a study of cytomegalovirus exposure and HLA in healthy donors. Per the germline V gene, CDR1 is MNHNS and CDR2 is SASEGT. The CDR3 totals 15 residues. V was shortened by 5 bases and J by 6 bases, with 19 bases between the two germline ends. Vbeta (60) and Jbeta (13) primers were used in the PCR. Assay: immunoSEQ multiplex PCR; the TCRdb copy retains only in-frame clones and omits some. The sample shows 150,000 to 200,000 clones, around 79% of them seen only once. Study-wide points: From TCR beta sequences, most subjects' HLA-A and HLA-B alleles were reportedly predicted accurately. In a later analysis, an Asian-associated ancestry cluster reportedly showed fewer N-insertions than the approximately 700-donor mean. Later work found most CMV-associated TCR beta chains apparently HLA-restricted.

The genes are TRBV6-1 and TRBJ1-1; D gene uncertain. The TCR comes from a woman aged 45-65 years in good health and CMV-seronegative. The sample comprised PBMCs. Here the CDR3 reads CASSPRHFQRAEAFF. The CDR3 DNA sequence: TGTGCCAGCAGTCCTAGACACTTCCAGAGGGCTGAAGCTTTCTTT.